A selection of T cell receptor beta chains follows, all from one sample in a study of a mutant IDH1 vaccine in newly diagnosed glioma. TCRdb keeps only in-frame clones here, not all; method: immunoSEQ multiplex PCR. The table lists tens of thousands of clones, around nine tenths of them singletons. For these TCRs, the target antigens are not known. Here the sequenced sample was PBMCs, taken from a glioma patient whose treatment included an IDH1 peptide vaccine. The receptor source for this set is a middle-aged woman with glioma. The CDR3 runs from the conserved cysteine through the conserved F or W. The order of the fields is V gene, CDR3 length, J gene, CDR3 protein.

>TRBV7-2|14|TRBJ2-2
CASSINRGTGELFF
>TRBV6-1|12|TRBJ1-1
CASRKITAEAFF
>TRBV7-9|19|TRBJ2-6
CASNLPPRGGPPGANVLTF
>TRBV7-9|15|TRBJ2-5
CASSLAQRGEKTQYF
>TRBV2|16|TRBJ1-4
CASSMGTVRANEKLFF
>TRBV30|12|TRBJ1-1
CAWSEGTGEAFF
>TRBV5-5|15|TRBJ2-3
CASSQKRGNTDTQYF
>TRBV7-2|14|TRBJ1-1
CASSPQGPTGVAFF
>TRBV7-8|15|TRBJ2-2
CASSPRGGITGELFF
>TRBV6-5|14|TRBJ1-1
CASSYYKMNTEAFF
>TRBV18|17|TRBJ2-2
CASSPRSGGSNTGELFF
>TRBV30|15|TRBJ1-3
CAWSVGVLSGNTIYF
>TRBV7-9|16|TRBJ2-5
CASSLITSGAQETQYF
>TRBV29-1|13|TRBJ2-1
CSVIPPPNNEQFF
>TRBV7-7|13|TRBJ2-1
CASSRQGGNEQFF
>TRBV25-1|14|TRBJ2-2
CASSALGLRGELFF
>TRBV6-1|16|TRBJ1-1
CASSDGSDRVYTEAFF
>TRBV10-3|14|TRBJ2-3
CAIRGDQSTDTQYF
>TRBV7-8|14|TRBJ2-7
CASSVGQGAYEQYF
>TRBV19|14|TRBJ1-3
CASSSGGAGNTIYF
>TRBV5-1|17|TRBJ2-2
CASSLATGARNTGELFF
>TRBV7-2|16|TRBJ2-7
CASSLPRASASGEQYF
>TRBV7-9|12|TRBJ1-1
CASSLEGSEAFF
>TRBV2|13|TRBJ1-6
CASSGTHNSPLHF
>TRBV7-8|15|TRBJ1-1
CASRARANLNTEAFF
>TRBV7-9|15|TRBJ1-3
CASSRQGAAGNTIYF
>TRBV18|15|TRBJ2-3
CASSTSGDRRDTQYF
>TRBV6-5|13|TRBJ2-7
CASSFGQTYEQYF
>TRBV27|16|TRBJ1-6
CASSLSTQGTNSPLHF
>TRBV7-2|15|TRBJ2-2
CASSLGQGSNGELFF
>TRBV27|15|TRBJ2-7
CASSPSGGPSYEQYF
>TRBV19|15|TRBJ2-1
CASSIEGAGWNEQFF
>TRBV6-1|13|TRBJ1-5
CASTTQGRQPQHF
>TRBV9|15|TRBJ1-4
CASSVAEGGFEKLFF
>TRBV7-8|15|TRBJ2-1
CASSLAPGLAGSEFF
>TRBV7-2|17|TRBJ1-5
CASSRTDVFNSNQPQHF
>TRBV6-6|11|TRBJ2-1
CAAGGYNEQFF
>TRBV4-2|14|TRBJ1-5
CASSLKIGHQPQHF
>TRBV25-1|16|TRBJ2-5
CASSAGQGAFQETQYF
>TRBV5-4|15|TRBJ2-3
CASKMGGVSGDTQYF
>TRBV6-1|12|TRBJ2-3
CASSPDRNTQYF
>TRBV30|11|TRBJ2-1
CAWSAPNEQFF
>TRBV14|14|TRBJ1-6
CASSQDLGHSPLHF
>TRBV10-3|13|TRBJ1-3
CANTGASGNTIYF
>TRBV2|15|TRBJ1-5
CASTRIEGGNQPQHF
>TRBV19|16|TRBJ2-7
CASSIGAGRPRIEQYF
>TRBV18|13|TRBJ2-7
CASSPMTGREQYF
>TRBV5-1|15|TRBJ2-7
CASSLDPSGSYEQYF
>TRBV7-2|16|TRBJ2-3
CASSLAGTKRTDTQYF
>TRBV6-1|14|TRBJ2-5
CASSGQGGQETQYF
>TRBV6-1|16|TRBJ2-5
CASSGGTSGTRETQYF
>TRBV19|13|TRBJ2-7
CASSTERGSEQYF
>TRBV7-9|16|TRBJ2-3
CASSLWTSGARDTQYF
>TRBV19|17|TRBJ1-5
CASSIDYGSISNQPQHF
>TRBV6-1|12|TRBJ1-1
CASKDSNTEAFF
>TRBV2|13|TRBJ2-7
CASISRGDDEQYF
>TRBV6-6|16|TRBJ2-2
CASSLRAGGPAGELFF
>TRBV5-1|15|TRBJ2-2
CASSWVGETTGELFF
>TRBV5-1|13|TRBJ1-2
CASSDRDLYGYTF